The rows below give T cell receptor beta chains drawn from one sample of a study of tumor-infiltrating lymphocytes in primary liver carcinoma. TCRdb re-derived calls from the multiplex PCR reads in MiXCR, one entry per CDR3 protein. The table has 310,000 or so distinct CDR3 sequences, 50% to 75% seen once. Input material: peripheral blood. Source of these receptors: a woman aged 25 to 39 with primary liver carcinoma and hepatitis B virus infection. Each CDR3 is given with its conserved first and last residue. D genes are given only for firm matches. Expanded clones are given a class, and other clones once, few, many or no size at all.

j_call | v_call | d_call | clone_size | cdr3_nt | cdr3_aa
TRBJ2-7 | TRBV6-5 | TRBD2 | . | TGTGCCAGCAGTTACCGGGGGGGACTAGCGGGATTAGCATACGAGCGGTACTTC | CASSYRGGLAGLAYERYF
TRBJ2-2 | TRBV7-8 | . | . | TGTGCCAGCAGCATGACCGGGAGTCGAAGCACCGGGGAGCTGTTTTTT | CASSMTGSRSTGELFF
TRBJ2-1 | TRBV30 | . | . | TGTGCCTGGAGTCTTGAAAGAGGGTGGGGGCAGTTCTTC | CAWSLERGWGQFF
TRBJ1-1 | TRBV5-1 | . | . | TGCGCCAGCAGCCCGGCGGGTATTCTGAACACTGAAGCTTTCTTT | CASSPAGILNTEAFF
TRBJ2-1 | TRBV12-3/TRBV12-4 | TRBD2 | . | TGTGCCAGCCAAGGGGAGGGAGTGCTCGATGAGCAGTTCTTC | CASQGEGVLDEQFF
TRBJ2-3 | TRBV11-2 | . | . | TGTGCCAGCGGCTTAGATAGTGGGATCTATCCTACAGATACGCAGTATTTT | CASGLDSGIYPTDTQYF
TRBJ2-7 | TRBV7-9 | TRBD1 | . | TGTGCCAGCATGATTGAAGGGGGCGACGAGCGGTACTTC | CASMIEGGDERYF
TRBJ1-3 | TRBV30 | . | . | TGTGCCTGGAGTATTTCGCACTCTGGAAACACCATATATTTT | CAWSISHSGNTIYF
TRBJ2-2 | TRBV11-2 | . | . | TGTGCCAGCAGCAGTGGTACTCGAGTGATCACCGGGGAGCTGTTTTTT | CASSSGTRVITGELFF
TRBJ1-4 | TRBV6-1 | TRBD1 | . | TGTGCCAGCAGTGGGGGACAGGCCCTACATGAAGAACTGTTTTTT | CASSGGQALHEELFF
TRBJ1-5 | TRBV12-3/TRBV12-4 | TRBD1 | . | TGTGCCAGCAATGTTACAGGGGATCAGCCCCAGCATTTT | CASNVTGDQPQHF
TRBJ2-3 | TRBV4-3 | . | . | TGCACCAGCTGCCAAGATAACGGGGCTAGTACGCAGTATTTT | CTSCQDNGASTQYF
TRBJ2-7 | TRBV4-2 | . | few | TGTGCCAGCAGCCAAGATCCCAGGGGTCGAAACCACTCCTACGAGCAGTACTTC | CASSQDPRGRNHSYEQYF
TRBJ2-5 | TRBV28 | . | . | TGTGCCAGCATTTACGACGCCAGGGAGACCCAGTACTTC | CASIYDARETQYF
TRBJ2-7 | TRBV29-1 | TRBD2 | . | TGCGGCGCCCGACAAGCGGGGATCTACGAGCAGTACTTC | CGARQAGIYEQYF
TRBJ2-5 | TRBV25-1 | TRBD1 | . | TGTGCCAGCAGTGAATCCCGGGACAGGGTACTTTCCCAAGAGACCCAGTACTTC | CASSESRDRVLSQETQYF
TRBJ2-7 | TRBV29-1 | . | . | TGCAGCGTTGGTACCGGGACGAGGCTGGGGGAGCAGTACTTC | CSVGTGTRLGEQYF
TRBJ2-3 | TRBV11-2 | . | once | TGTGTTAGCAGCTATGAGGGCTACACAGATACGCAGTATTTT | CVSSYEGYTDTQYF
TRBJ2-3 | TRBV11-2 | . | many | TGTACCAGCAGTCGCAATTCCGGAGGGGTTGGGGTGGATACGCAGTATTTT | CTSSRNSGGVGVDTQYF
TRBJ2-5 | TRBV6-6 | . | few | TGTGCCAGCAGACGGGGGACCGGGCATGGGGAGACCCAGTACTTC | CASRRGTGHGETQYF
TRBJ2-7 | TRBV11-2 | . | . | TGTGCCAACAGTAATAGACAGGGAGGTTCCTACGAGCAGTACTTC | CANSNRQGGSYEQYF
TRBJ2-3 | TRBV10-3 | . | once | TGTGCCATCAGTGAGTCCCTAAGTTGGGCCTCAGATACGCAGTATTTT | CAISESLSWASDTQYF
TRBJ2-1 | TRBV29-1 | . | . | TGCGGCGTTCGGGACTCCTACAATGAGCAGTTCTTC | CGVRDSYNEQFF
TRBJ2-5 | TRBV28 | . | . | TGTGCCAGTACTCCTGATGGTTTAGAGACCCAGTACTTC | CASTPDGLETQYF
TRBJ2-4 | TRBV4-1 | TRBD2 | . | TGCGCCAGCAGCCCCACTAGCGGGAGGGTCTACAATCAGTACTTC | CASSPTSGRVYNQYF
TRBJ1-2 | TRBV28 | . | . | TGTGCCAGCAGTTTGACAGGCCGGGCTCCCGAACGGGGCTACACCTTC | CASSLTGRAPERGYTF
TRBJ2-2 | TRBV7-9 | TRBD2 | . | TGTGCCAGCAGCTTATATAGCGGGACCGGGGAGCTGTTTTTT | CASSLYSGTGELFF
TRBJ2-4 | TRBV11-3 | . | . | TGTGCCAGCAGCTCAGGAAACGTTGATAGGCCCCTAGCCAAAAACATTCGGTACTTC | CASSSGNVDRPLAKNIRYF
TRBJ1-1 | TRBV11-1 | . | . | TGTGCCAATAGCGCCCGGAGACCTTTGAACACTGAAGCTTTCTTT | CANSARRPLNTEAFF
TRBJ1-5 | TRBV28 | . | . | TGTGCCAGCGTTACTAGCAATCAGCCCCAGCATTTT | CASVTSNQPQHF
TRBJ2-5 | TRBV11-2 | . | many | TGTGCCAGCAGCTTGTTGACGGAGACCCAGTACTTC | CASSLLTETQYF
TRBJ2-7 | TRBV11-2 | . | many | TGTGCCAGCAGCTTAGGTGAGCGCTACTACGAGCAGTACTTC | CASSLGERYYEQYF
TRBJ2-7 | TRBV12-3/TRBV12-4 | . | few | TGTGCCAGCAGTTTAGCGGTGCAGGGTCCCTACGAGCAGTACTTC | CASSLAVQGPYEQYF
TRBJ2-7 | TRBV7-9 | TRBD1 | . | TGTGCCAGCAGCTGGGACAGGGGGCTCTACGAGCAGTACTTC | CASSWDRGLYEQYF
TRBJ2-1 | TRBV6-5 | TRBD2 | many | TGTGCCAGCAGCCGTCCACTAGCGGGAGGGCCTAATGAGCAGTTCTTC | CASSRPLAGGPNEQFF
TRBJ2-1 | TRBV29-1 | . | many | TGCAGCGCCAACGGGGGTCTCGGACCCAATGAGCAGTTCTTC | CSANGGLGPNEQFF
TRBJ2-3 | TRBV29-1 | TRBD2 | many | TGCAGCGTTGCAGCGGGGAGCGTGACAGATACGCAGTATTTT | CSVAAGSVTDTQYF
TRBJ2-7 | TRBV7-8 | . | . | TGTGCCAGCCTCGCGGAAGGAGGGATAAGCCGCGAGCAGTACTTC | CASLAEGGISREQYF
TRBJ2-1 | TRBV4-1 | TRBD2 | many | TGCGCCAGCAGCCAAGGGTCGACTAGCGCCCGCTACAATGAGCAGTTCTTC | CASSQGSTSARYNEQFF
TRBJ2-7 | TRBV13 | TRBD1 | few | TGTGCCAGCAGCTTAGCCCGCCGGGACAGCTCCTACGAGCAGTACTTC | CASSLARRDSSYEQYF
TRBJ2-1 | TRBV5-1 | . | . | TGCGCCAGCAGCTTGGGGGCTAGATACAATGAGCAGTTCTTC | CASSLGARYNEQFF
TRBJ2-7 | TRBV12-3/TRBV12-4 | . | . | TGTGCCAGCAGTCCATGGGACATGGGACACGAGCAGTACTTC | CASSPWDMGHEQYF
TRBJ2-5 | TRBV6-5 | . | many | TGTGCCAGCAGCCTTTACAGCGGGGAGACCCAGTACTTC | CASSLYSGETQYF
TRBJ2-5 | TRBV11-2 | . | once | TGTGCCTGCAGCTTATATTTCCTAGGAGAGACCCAGTACTTC | CACSLYFLGETQYF
TRBJ2-7 | TRBV6-2/TRBV6-3 | . | many | TGTGCCAGCAAAGAGCTTTATGGTCGTCGTAACAGTGGGTCGGAGTACTTC | CASKELYGRRNSGSEYF
TRBJ1-5 | TRBV28 | . | once | TGTGCCAGCAGTCCTTTAGAAACCGTTGGTCCCCAGCATTTT | CASSPLETVGPQHF
TRBJ2-7 | TRBV14 | TRBD1 | few | TGTGCCAGCAGCCATCGAACCGGGACAGACCTCTACGAGCAGTACTTC | CASSHRTGTDLYEQYF
TRBJ2-1 | TRBV4-3 | TRBD2 | . | TGCGCCAGCAGCCCAACATGGGGCGGGAGTGATGAGCAGTTCTTC | CASSPTWGGSDEQFF
TRBJ2-3 | TRBV6-5 | TRBD2 | many | TGTGCCAGCAGCCACTGTACTAGCGGGAGTTGCACAGATACGCAGTATTTT | CASSHCTSGSCTDTQYF
TRBJ2-3 | TRBV7-9 | . | few | TGTGCCAGCAGCTTTCTAGATGTCCCAGATACGCAGTATTTT | CASSFLDVPDTQYF
TRBJ1-4 | TRBV7-9 | . | . | TGTGCCAGCAGCTCCCCCCGTACAAACGAAAAACTGTTTTTT | CASSSPRTNEKLFF
TRBJ2-2 | TRBV6-2/TRBV6-3 | . | once | TGTGTCAGCGGCTACGGGGATCTGTTTTTT | CVSGYGDLFF
TRBJ2-6 | TRBV30 | . | few | TGTGCCTGGAGCTCAGGGACATCTGGGGCCAACGTCCTGACTTTC | CAWSSGTSGANVLTF
TRBJ2-7 | TRBV4-1 | . | . | TGCGCCAGCAGACGGGACGAAGGTCTTAACGAGCAGTACTTC | CASRRDEGLNEQYF
TRBJ2-1 | TRBV12-3/TRBV12-4 | TRBD2 | . | TGTGCCGGCAGTCCCGGACTAGTGGCCAATGAGCAGTTCTTC | CAGSPGLVANEQFF
TRBJ2-7 | TRBV4-1 | . | . | TGCGCCAGCAGCCCAGGGCCGGGTCCGGACTACGAGCAGTACTTC | CASSPGPGPDYEQYF
TRBJ2-3 | TRBV29-1 | TRBD2 | once | TGCAGCGTTCTACTGCTGGGACTAGCGGGGGCGGTCAGCACAGATACGCAGTATTTT | CSVLLLGLAGAVSTDTQYF
TRBJ2-5 | TRBV6-5 | . | many | TGTGCCAGCAGAGACGGCCCGGAGACCCAGTACTTC | CASRDGPETQYF